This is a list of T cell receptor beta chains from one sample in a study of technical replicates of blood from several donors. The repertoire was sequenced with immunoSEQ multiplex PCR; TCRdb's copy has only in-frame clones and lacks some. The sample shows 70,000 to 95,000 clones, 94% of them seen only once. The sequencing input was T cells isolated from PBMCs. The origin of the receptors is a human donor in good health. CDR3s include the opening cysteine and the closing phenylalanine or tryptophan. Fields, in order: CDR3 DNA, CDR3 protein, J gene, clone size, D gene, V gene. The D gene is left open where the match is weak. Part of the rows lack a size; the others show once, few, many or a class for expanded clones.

CDR3nt: TGCGCCAGCAGCCAAGCAACCCCGGCAACTAGCGGGAGGGTAGAGCAGTACTTC
CDR3aa: CASSQATPATSGRVEQYF
j_gene: TRBJ2-7
abundance: -
d_gene: TRBD2
v_gene: TRBV4-1

CDR3nt: TGTGCCAGCAGCTTGACTAGCGGATACACAGATACGCAGTATTTT
CDR3aa: CASSLTSGYTDTQYF
j_gene: TRBJ2-3
abundance: -
d_gene: TRBD2
v_gene: TRBV7-9

CDR3nt: TGTGCCATCAACGTGCGGGGGCAACTTTCCTACGAGCAGTACTTC
CDR3aa: CAINVRGQLSYEQYF
j_gene: TRBJ2-7
abundance: -
d_gene: -
v_gene: TRBV10-3

CDR3nt: TGTGCCAGCAGCAACCGACTAGCGGGGGGGCACATTCAGTACTTC
CDR3aa: CASSNRLAGGHIQYF
j_gene: TRBJ2-4
abundance: -
d_gene: TRBD2
v_gene: TRBV11-2

CDR3nt: TGTGCCAGCAGCTTAGCTTTCGTACTTAGAGGCGAGCAGTACTTC
CDR3aa: CASSLAFVLRGEQYF
j_gene: TRBJ2-7
abundance: -
d_gene: -
v_gene: TRBV7-2

CDR3nt: TGTGCCAGCAGCCAAGATAACGCGAGGGCTGAAGCTTTCTTT
CDR3aa: CASSQDNARAEAFF
j_gene: TRBJ1-1
abundance: -
d_gene: -
v_gene: TRBV4-2

CDR3nt: TGCGCCAGCAGCATTACAGGGGGCGCGAACACTGAAGCTTTCTTT
CDR3aa: CASSITGGANTEAFF
j_gene: TRBJ1-1
abundance: -
d_gene: TRBD1
v_gene: TRBV10-2

CDR3nt: TGTGCCAGCAGCCCTGGACCAGGGGCCGAATACGAGCAGTACTTC
CDR3aa: CASSPGPGAEYEQYF
j_gene: TRBJ2-7
abundance: -
d_gene: -
v_gene: TRBV11-2

CDR3nt: TGTGCCAGCAGTTTGCGCTGGGCGAGCACTGAAGCTTTCTTT
CDR3aa: CASSLRWASTEAFF
j_gene: TRBJ1-1
abundance: -
d_gene: -
v_gene: TRBV27

CDR3nt: TGTGCCAGTAGTATTTCGGGCTCTGGGGCCAACGTCCTGACTTTC
CDR3aa: CASSISGSGANVLTF
j_gene: TRBJ2-6
abundance: -
d_gene: -
v_gene: TRBV19

CDR3nt: TGTGCCAGCAGCCATGGGACTACGAAGAATGAAAAACTGTTTTTT
CDR3aa: CASSHGTTKNEKLFF
j_gene: TRBJ1-4
abundance: -
d_gene: -
v_gene: TRBV7-2

CDR3nt: TGTGCCAGCAGTTACAACGGACTGACTAATGAAAAACTGTTTTTT
CDR3aa: CASSYNGLTNEKLFF
j_gene: TRBJ1-4
abundance: -
d_gene: -
v_gene: TRBV6-5

CDR3nt: TGTGCCAGCAGCTTACGGGGCGGGGGCATACCTCTTGGCTACGAGCAGTACTTC
CDR3aa: CASSLRGGGIPLGYEQYF
j_gene: TRBJ2-7
abundance: -
d_gene: -
v_gene: TRBV7-9

CDR3nt: TGTGCCAGTAGTCCGGCGGACGGGGGATACGAGCAGTACTTC
CDR3aa: CASSPADGGYEQYF
j_gene: TRBJ2-7
abundance: -
d_gene: -
v_gene: TRBV19

CDR3nt: TGTGCCAGCAGCAGCCCGAACCCGGGACAGGGGGCCAGGGAGCAGTTCTTC
CDR3aa: CASSSPNPGQGAREQFF
j_gene: TRBJ2-1
abundance: -
d_gene: -
v_gene: TRBV21-1

CDR3nt: TGTGCCAGCTCCTCCGGAGTTCGAGGCCCCCCCTATGGCTACACCTTC
CDR3aa: CASSSGVRGPPYGYTF
j_gene: TRBJ1-2
abundance: once
d_gene: -
v_gene: TRBV11-2

CDR3nt: TGCAGCGTTGGGAGTGACAGCAACACCGGGGAGCTGTTTTTT
CDR3aa: CSVGSDSNTGELFF
j_gene: TRBJ2-2
abundance: once
d_gene: -
v_gene: TRBV29-1

CDR3nt: TGCAGCGTGGGACAGGGCCTTGACTACGAGCAGTACTTC
CDR3aa: CSVGQGLDYEQYF
j_gene: TRBJ2-7
abundance: -
d_gene: TRBD1
v_gene: TRBV29-1

CDR3nt: TGCGCCAGCAGCTCGCGTATGAACACTGAAGCTTTCTTT
CDR3aa: CASSSRMNTEAFF
j_gene: TRBJ1-1
abundance: few
d_gene: -
v_gene: TRBV5-1

CDR3nt: TGTGCCAGCAGCTTAGGGACTAGCTCCTACAATGAGCAGTTCTTC
CDR3aa: CASSLGTSSYNEQFF
j_gene: TRBJ2-1
abundance: -
d_gene: TRBD2
v_gene: TRBV11-3

CDR3nt: TGTGCCAGTAGTATTTCCCCAGCGTGGGACACCGGGGAGCTGTTTTTT
CDR3aa: CASSISPAWDTGELFF
j_gene: TRBJ2-2
abundance: -
d_gene: -
v_gene: TRBV19

CDR3nt: TGCGCCAGCAGCCAGGACAGCAATAGCAATCAGCCCCAGCATTTT
CDR3aa: CASSQDSNSNQPQHF
j_gene: TRBJ1-5
abundance: -
d_gene: -
v_gene: TRBV4-1

CDR3nt: TGTGCCAGCAGCTTAGGCGGGAGTGGGGAGGAGACCCAGTACTTC
CDR3aa: CASSLGGSGEETQYF
j_gene: TRBJ2-5
abundance: once
d_gene: TRBD2
v_gene: TRBV5-6

CDR3nt: TGCGCCAGCAGTGACTCAGGGCAGGGCCAGGTCGAAGCTTTCTTT
CDR3aa: CASSDSGQGQVEAFF
j_gene: TRBJ1-1
abundance: -
d_gene: -
v_gene: TRBV10-1

CDR3nt: TGCGCCAGCAGCCCTCTACAGGGAGGGGCCGGGGAGCTGTTTTTT
CDR3aa: CASSPLQGGAGELFF
j_gene: TRBJ2-2
abundance: -
d_gene: -
v_gene: TRBV5-1

CDR3nt: TGTGCCAGCAGCTTAGGAGCAGGTAATGGCTACACCTTC
CDR3aa: CASSLGAGNGYTF
j_gene: TRBJ1-2
abundance: -
d_gene: -
v_gene: TRBV7-9

CDR3nt: TGTGCCAGCAGCCAAGATCGACAGGGTCAAGGTGGTGTGCCTTACAATGAGCAGTTCTTC
CDR3aa: CASSQDRQGQGGVPYNEQFF
j_gene: TRBJ2-1
abundance: -
d_gene: TRBD1
v_gene: TRBV4-2